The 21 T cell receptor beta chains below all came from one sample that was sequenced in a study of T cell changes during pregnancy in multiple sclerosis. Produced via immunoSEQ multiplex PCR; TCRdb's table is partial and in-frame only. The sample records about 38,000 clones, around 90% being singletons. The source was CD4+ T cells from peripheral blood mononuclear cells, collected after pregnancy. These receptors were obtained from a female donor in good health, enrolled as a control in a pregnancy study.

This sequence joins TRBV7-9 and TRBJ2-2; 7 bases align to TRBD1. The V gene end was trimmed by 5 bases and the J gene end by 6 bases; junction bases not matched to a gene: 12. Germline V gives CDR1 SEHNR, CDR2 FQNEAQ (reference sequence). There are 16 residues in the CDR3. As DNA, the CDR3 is TGTGCCAGCAGCCTTCGACAGGGAAAAGTAGCCGGGGAGCTGTTTTTT. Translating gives CASSLRQGKVAGELFF.

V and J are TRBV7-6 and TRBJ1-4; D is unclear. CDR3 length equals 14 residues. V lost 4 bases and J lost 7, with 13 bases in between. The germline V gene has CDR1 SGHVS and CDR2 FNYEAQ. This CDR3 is CASSSNAAGEKLFF. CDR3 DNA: TGTGCCAGCAGCTCCAACGCGGCGGGTGAAAAACTGTTTTTT.

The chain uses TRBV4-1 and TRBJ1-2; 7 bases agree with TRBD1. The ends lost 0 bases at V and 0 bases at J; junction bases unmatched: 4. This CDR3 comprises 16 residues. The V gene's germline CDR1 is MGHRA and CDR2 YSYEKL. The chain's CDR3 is CASSQEGTVANYGYTF. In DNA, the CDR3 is TGCGCCAGCAGCCAAGAAGGGACAGTAGCTAACTATGGCTACACCTTC.

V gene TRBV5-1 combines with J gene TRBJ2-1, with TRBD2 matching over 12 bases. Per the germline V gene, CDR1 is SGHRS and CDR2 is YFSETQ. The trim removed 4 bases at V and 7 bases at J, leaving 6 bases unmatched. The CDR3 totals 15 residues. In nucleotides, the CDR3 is TGCGCCAGCAGCCCTGGACTAGCGGGGAAGAATGAGCAGTTCTTC. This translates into CASSPGLAGKNEQFF. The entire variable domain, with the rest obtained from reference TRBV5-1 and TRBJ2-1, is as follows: KAGVTQTPRYLIKTRGQQVTLSCSPISGHRSVSWYQQTPGQGLQFLFEYFSETQRNKGNFPGRFSGRQFSNSRSEMNVSTLELGDSALYLCASSPGLAGKNEQFFGPGTRLTVL.

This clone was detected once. This chain's CDR3 is CASSLQGRGEQFF. DNA of the CDR3: TGTGCCAGCAGTCTACAGGGACGGGGTGAGCAGTTCTTC. V and J are TRBV6-6 and TRBJ2-1, with D tentatively TRBD1 (6 bases). CDR3 length: 13 amino acids. Germline V gene sequence: CDR1 MNHNY, CDR2 SVGAGI (reference sequence). V lost 5 bases, J lost 9 bases, and 14 bases lay in between.

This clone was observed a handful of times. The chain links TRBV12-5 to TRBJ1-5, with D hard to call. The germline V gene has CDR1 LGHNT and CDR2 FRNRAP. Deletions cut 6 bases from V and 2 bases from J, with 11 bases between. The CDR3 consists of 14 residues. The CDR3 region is CASGEGGGNQPQHF. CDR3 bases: TGTGCTAGTGGGGAGGGTGGTGGCAATCAGCCCCAGCATTTT.

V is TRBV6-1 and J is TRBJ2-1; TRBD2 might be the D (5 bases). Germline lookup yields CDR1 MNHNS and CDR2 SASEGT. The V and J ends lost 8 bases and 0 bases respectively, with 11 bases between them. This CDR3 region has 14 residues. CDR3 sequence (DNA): TGTGCCAGCTTGATAGCGCCCTCCTACAATGAGCAGTTCTTC. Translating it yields CASLIAPSYNEQFF.

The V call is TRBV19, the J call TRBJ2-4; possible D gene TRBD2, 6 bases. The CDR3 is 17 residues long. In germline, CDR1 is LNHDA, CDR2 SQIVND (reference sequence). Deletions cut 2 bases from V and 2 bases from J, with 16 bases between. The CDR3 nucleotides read TGTGCCAGTAGTATAAGTCCCCCTAGCGATCCCAAAAACATTCAGTACTTC. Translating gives CASSISPPSDPKNIQYF. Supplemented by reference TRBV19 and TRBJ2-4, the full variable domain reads DGGITQSPKYLFRKEGQNVTLSCEQNLNHDAMYWYRQDPGQGLRLIYYSQIVNDFQKGDIAEGYSVSREKKESFPLTVTSAQKNPTAFYLCASSISPPSDPKNIQYFGAGTRLSVL.

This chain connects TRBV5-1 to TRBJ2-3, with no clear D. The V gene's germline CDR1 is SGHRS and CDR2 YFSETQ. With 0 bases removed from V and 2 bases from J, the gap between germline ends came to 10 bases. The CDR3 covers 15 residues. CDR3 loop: CASSLDVLSTDTQYF. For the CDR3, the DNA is TGCGCCAGCAGCTTGGACGTACTATCCACAGATACGCAGTATTTT. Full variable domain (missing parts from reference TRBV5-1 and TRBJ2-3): KAGVTQTPRYLIKTRGQQVTLSCSPISGHRSVSWYQQTPGQGLQFLFEYFSETQRNKGNFPGRFSGRQFSNSRSEMNVSTLELGDSALYLCASSLDVLSTDTQYFGPGTRLTVL.

In DNA, the CDR3 is TGTGCCAGCTCACCAGAACCAGGAAGAGAGGGCACTGAAGCTTTCTTT. Translating it yields CASSPEPGREGTEAFF. This chain uses TRBV18 with TRBJ1-1; D gene unclear. Trimming cost V 2 bases and J 4 bases, with 17 bases left between them. The germline V gene has CDR1 KGHSH and CDR2 LQKENI. CDR3 length: 16 residues. The full variable domain, its missing parts supplied by reference TRBV18 and TRBJ1-1, is NAGVMQNPRHLVRRRGQEARLRCSPMKGHSHVYWYRQLPEEGLKFMVYLQKENIIDESGMPKERFSAEFPKEGPSILRIQQVVRGDSAAYFCASSPEPGREGTEAFFGQGTRLTVV.

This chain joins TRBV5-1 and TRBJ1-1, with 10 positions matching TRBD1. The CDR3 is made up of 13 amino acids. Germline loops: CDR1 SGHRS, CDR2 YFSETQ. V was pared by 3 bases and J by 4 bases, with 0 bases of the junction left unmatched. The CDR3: CASSWTGGTEAFF. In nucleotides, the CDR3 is TGCGCCAGCAGCTGGACAGGGGGCACTGAAGCTTTCTTT.

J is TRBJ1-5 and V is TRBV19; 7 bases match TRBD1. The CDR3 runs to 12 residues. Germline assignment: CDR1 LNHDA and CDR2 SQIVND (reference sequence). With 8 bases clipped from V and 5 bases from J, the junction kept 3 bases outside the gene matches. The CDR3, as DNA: TGTGCCAGTCGGGACAGTTATCAGCCCCAGCATTTT. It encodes CASRDSYQPQHF.

The CDR3 region is CASSAPLAPYEQYF. In DNA form, the CDR3 reads TGTGCCAGCAGCGCCCCACTAGCCCCCTACGAGCAGTACTTC. The chain employs TRBV9 and TRBJ2-7; TRBD2 might be the D (6 bases). Trimming removed 3 bases at V and 2 bases at J, with 12 bases between. Per the germline V gene, CDR1 is SGDLS and CDR2 is YYNGEE. CDR3 length: 14 residues.

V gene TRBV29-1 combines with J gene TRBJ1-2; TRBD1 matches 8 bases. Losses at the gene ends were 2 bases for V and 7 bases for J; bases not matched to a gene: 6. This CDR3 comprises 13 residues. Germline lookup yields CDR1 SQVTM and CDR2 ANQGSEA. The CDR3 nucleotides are TGCAGCGTTGAACCCGACAGGGGACGTGGCTACACCTTC. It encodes CSVEPDRGRGYTF.

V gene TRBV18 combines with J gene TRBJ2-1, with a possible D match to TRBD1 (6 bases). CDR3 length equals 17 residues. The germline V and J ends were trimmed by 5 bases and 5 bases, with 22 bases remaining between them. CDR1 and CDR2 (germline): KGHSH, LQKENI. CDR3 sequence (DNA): TGTGCCAGCTCATTAATCGCGAGGGGGAGTAGCCACAATGAGCAGTTCTTC. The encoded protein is CASSLIARGSSHNEQFF.

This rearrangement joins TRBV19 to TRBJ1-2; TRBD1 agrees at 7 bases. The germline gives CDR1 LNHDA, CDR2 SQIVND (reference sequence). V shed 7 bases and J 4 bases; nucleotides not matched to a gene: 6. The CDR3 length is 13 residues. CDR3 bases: TGTGCCAGTAACGCAGGGGGACTCTATGGCTACACCTTC. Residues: CASNAGGLYGYTF.

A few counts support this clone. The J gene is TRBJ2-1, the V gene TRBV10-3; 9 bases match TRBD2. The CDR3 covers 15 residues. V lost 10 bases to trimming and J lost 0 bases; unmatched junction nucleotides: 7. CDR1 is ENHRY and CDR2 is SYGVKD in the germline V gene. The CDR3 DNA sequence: TGTGCCACAGAAGCTAGCGGGACCTCCTACAATGAGCAGTTCTTC. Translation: CATEASGTSYNEQFF.

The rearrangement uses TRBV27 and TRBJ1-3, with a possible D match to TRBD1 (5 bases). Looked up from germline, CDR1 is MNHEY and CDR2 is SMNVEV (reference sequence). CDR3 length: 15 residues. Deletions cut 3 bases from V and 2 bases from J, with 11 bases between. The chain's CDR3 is CASSFSPRAGNTIYF. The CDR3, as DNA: TGTGCCAGCAGTTTTTCCCCCAGGGCTGGAAACACCATATATTTT.

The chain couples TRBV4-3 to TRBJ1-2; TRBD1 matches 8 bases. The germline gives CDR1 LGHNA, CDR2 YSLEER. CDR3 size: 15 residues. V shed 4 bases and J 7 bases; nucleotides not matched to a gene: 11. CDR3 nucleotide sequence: TGCGCCAGCAGCCGCAACACGGACAGGGTGGGTGGCTACACCTTC. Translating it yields CASSRNTDRVGGYTF.

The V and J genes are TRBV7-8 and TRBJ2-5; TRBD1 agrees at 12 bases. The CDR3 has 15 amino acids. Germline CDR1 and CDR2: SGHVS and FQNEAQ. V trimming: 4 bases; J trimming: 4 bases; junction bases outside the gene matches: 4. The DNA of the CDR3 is TGTGCCAGCAGCTCGGGACAGGGGGCGGGAGAGACCCAGTACTTC. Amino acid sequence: CASSSGQGAGETQYF.

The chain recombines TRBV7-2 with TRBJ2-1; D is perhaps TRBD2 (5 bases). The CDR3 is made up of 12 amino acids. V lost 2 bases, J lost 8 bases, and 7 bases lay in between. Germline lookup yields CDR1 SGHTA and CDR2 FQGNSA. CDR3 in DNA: TGTGCCAGCAGCTTAAGCGGATATGAGCAGTTCTTC. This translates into CASSLSGYEQFF.